The TCR beta chain under discussion was sequenced for a study of cytomegalovirus exposure and HLA in healthy donors. About the research overall: Ancestry clustering placed roughly 86% of approximately 370 genotyped donors in the Caucasian-associated cluster.

13 Jbeta primers and 60 Vbeta primers were used for the PCR. In the study's own analysis: A follow-up analysis tallied around 76 million unique TCR beta chains, 8.5 million to 14 million shared. Clones were read by immunoSEQ multiplex PCR, and TCRdb kept only the in-frame ones, dropping some. V and J calls and clone size are those listed in that table; D and trimming were worked out from the DNA. The table lists around 110,000 clones, just over 70% of them singletons. With V trimmed by 2 bases and J by 7 bases, 8 bases remained unmatched. The CDR3 loop spans 14 amino acids. Germline CDR1 is SGHDT and CDR2 is YYEEEE. General observations from the study: Later analysis suggested most CMV-associated TCR beta chains were HLA-restricted.

This clone appeared once. Its antigen is undetermined. Material for sequencing was PBMCs. This sequence was found in a boy younger than 18 in good health and CMV-seronegative. The chain employs TRBV5-6 and TRBJ2-7; TRBD1 matches at 8 bases. CDR3 DNA: TGTGCCAGCAGCTTCCTGGACAGGGATGGGGAGCAGTACTTC. It codes for CASSFLDRDGEQYF.